These 23 T cell receptor beta chains were all obtained from the same sample, sequenced in a study of chemoradiotherapy in HPV16-positive cancers. TCRdb keeps only in-frame clones here, not all; method: immunoSEQ multiplex PCR. The data hold fewer than 6,000 clones, with approximately 81% observed a single time. Sequenced here: tumor tissue, sampled from a patient who underwent chemoradiotherapy. Source of these receptors: a human donor with HPV-associated anogenital cancer.

The genes are TRBV2 and TRBJ2-2; 8 positions match TRBD1. The CDR3 sequence is 15 residues long. V shed 6 bases and J 4 bases; nucleotides not matched to a gene: 7. Germline loops: CDR1 SNHLY, CDR2 FYNNEI. The CDR3 reads CASRTGEARTGELFF. CDR3 sequence (DNA): TGTGCCAGCAGGACAGGGGAAGCTCGCACCGGGGAGCTGTTTTTT.

This clone was observed a single time. The chain joins TRBV28 to TRBJ1-5, with a weak D call TRBD1 (5 bases). V lost 2 bases to trimming and J lost 2 bases, with 13 bases between them. This CDR3 region has 16 residues. Per germline, CDR1 MDHEN and CDR2 SYDVKM. The CDR3 is CASSLMRDGGNQPQHF. The CDR3, as DNA: TGTGCCAGCAGTTTAATGAGGGACGGGGGCAATCAGCCCCAGCATTTT.

The chain links TRBV9 to TRBJ1-4, with 9 bases identical to TRBD1. The CDR3 is 15 amino acids. The J segment lost 8 bases and the V segment lost 3 bases, leaving 8 bases of the junction unmatched. Germline CDR1 is SGDLS and CDR2 is YYNGEE. The CDR3 DNA is TGTGCCAGCAGCGGTGGCCGGACAGGGGTGGAAAAACTGTTTTTT. It codes for CASSGGRTGVEKLFF.

V and J are TRBV7-9 and TRBJ2-2, with TRBD1 identical over 8 bases. Germline CDR1 is SEHNR and CDR2 is FQNEAQ (reference sequence). This CDR3 spans 16 amino acids. J lost 6 bases, V lost 4 bases, and 10 bases had no gene match. CDR3 sequence: CASSSQGARISGELFF. As DNA, the CDR3 is TGTGCCAGCAGCTCCCAGGGGGCGCGAATCTCCGGGGAGCTGTTTTTT. Supplemented by reference TRBV7-9 and TRBJ2-2, the full variable domain reads DTGVSQNPRHKITKRGQNVTFRCDPISEHNRLYWYRQTLGQGPEFLTYFQNEAQLEKSRLLSDRFSAERPKGSFSTLEIQRTEQGDSAMYLCASSSQGARISGELFFGEGSRLTVL.

In its sample, this clone was seen once. This chain links TRBV14 with TRBJ2-5; 11 bases align to TRBD2. V was clipped by 4 bases and J by 3 bases; unmatched bases: 1. CDR1 SGHDN and CDR2 FVKESK come from the germline V gene. This CDR3 spans 14 amino acids. CDR3 nucleotides: TGTGCCAGCAGCCGACTAGCGGGGAAAGAGACCCAGTACTTC. This sequence encodes CASSRLAGKETQYF.

This clone was counted a few times. V is TRBV19 and J is TRBJ1-5, with D perhaps matching TRBD1 (5 bases). CDR1 and CDR2 from the germline V gene are LNHDA and SQIVND (reference sequence). V lost 3 bases, J lost 4 bases, and 13 bases lay in between. The CDR3 covers 15 residues. CDR3 sequence (DNA): TGTGCCAGTAGTATGGGGCAGGGTCAGAATCAGCCCCAGCATTTT. Its protein is CASSMGQGQNQPQHF.

This chain joins TRBV5-1 and TRBJ1-1; D gene ambiguous. The CDR3 is made up of 13 amino acids. V was pared by 0 bases and J by 1 base, with 4 bases between. The V gene's germline CDR1 is SGHRS and CDR2 YFSETQ. The CDR3 DNA reads as TGCGCCAGCAGCTTGGGGGGGAACACTGAAGCTTTCTTT. Its protein is CASSLGGNTEAFF.

The J gene is TRBJ1-3, the V gene TRBV5-5, with D uncertain. Germline V gives CDR1 SGHKS, CDR2 YYEKEE (reference sequence). The length of the CDR3 is 16 residues. With 1 base removed from V and 0 bases from J, the gap between germline ends came to 11 bases. Here the CDR3 reads CASSLINPISGNTIYF. The CDR3 region has the DNA TGTGCCAGCAGCTTGATAAATCCGATCTCTGGAAACACCATATATTTT.

The chain recombines TRBV15 with TRBJ2-3; 8 positions agree with TRBD2. The J segment lost 2 bases and the V segment lost 5 bases, leaving 6 bases of the junction unmatched. This CDR3 comprises 15 residues. Germline CDR1 is LNHNV and CDR2 is YYDKDF (reference sequence). DNA of the CDR3: TGTGCCACCAGCCTGATAGCGGGGCTCACAGATACGCAGTATTTT. This sequence encodes CATSLIAGLTDTQYF.

The chain recombines TRBV7-2 with TRBJ1-2; D remains unclear. The CDR3 has 13 residues. The germline CDR1 and CDR2 sequences are SGHTA and FQGNSA. V gave up 5 bases and J gave up 8 bases, with 15 bases separating them. The CDR3 spells CASSRGRLGGYTF. DNA for the CDR3: TGTGCCAGCAGCCGAGGGCGCCTCGGGGGCTACACCTTC.

The V call is TRBV10-1, the J call TRBJ1-2, with no clear D. The CDR3 is made up of 13 amino acids. CDR1 is WNHNN and CDR2 is SYGVQD in the germline V gene (reference sequence). The V gene lost 8 bases and the J gene lost 4 bases, with 14 bases spanning the gap. The CDR3 here is CASRRRRPYGYTF. The CDR3 nucleotides read TGCGCCAGCCGGAGGCGCCGTCCCTATGGCTACACCTTC.

J is TRBJ2-7 and V is TRBV30, with 8 bases fitting TRBD1. The germline gives CDR1 GTSNPN, CDR2 SVGIG (reference sequence). The CDR3 has 15 residues. The junction had 7 bases not matched to a gene; V was cut back by 0 bases and J by 3 bases. The CDR3 nucleotides are TGTGCCTGGAGTGTACAGGGGGGCCGAGGCTACGAGCAGTACTTC. Protein sequence: CAWSVQGGRGYEQYF.

This chain connects TRBV6-1 to TRBJ2-7; D may be TRBD1 (5 bases). The V gene lost 6 bases and the J gene lost 0 bases, with 12 bases spanning the gap. CDR3 length: 14 residues. Germline-derived CDR1 and CDR2 are MNHNS and SASEGT. The DNA for the CDR3 is TGTGCCAGCAGCCCGGACATAAACTCCTACGAGCAGTACGTC. This gives the protein CASSPDINSYEQYV.

The chain links TRBV5-4 to TRBJ2-2, with D perhaps TRBD1 or TRBD2 (7 bases each). V lost 2 bases to trimming and J lost 3 bases, with 14 bases between them. Germline loops: CDR1 SGHNT, CDR2 YYREEE (reference sequence). CDR3 length: 16 residues. The CDR3: CASSFQGGAHTGELFF. The CDR3 nucleotides read TGTGCCAGCAGCTTCCAGGGGGGGGCGCACACCGGGGAGCTGTTTTTT.

The V call is TRBV21-1, the J call TRBJ2-7; no DNA check was done on the table's D call, TRBD1. TRBV21-1 is classified as a pseudogene. The CDR3 has 14 amino acids. CDR3 residues: CASSKGQGSCEQYF. The CDR3 nucleotides read TGTGCCAGCAGCAAGGGACAGGGGAGTTGCGAGCAGTACTTC.

This chain joins TRBV5-6 and TRBJ1-6, with D possibly TRBD1 on 6 matching bases. V was trimmed by 4 bases and J by 9 bases, leaving 17 bases between them. The CDR3 has 15 amino acids. Germline CDR1 SGHDT, CDR2 YYEEEE. This chain's CDR3 is CASSPRAGAGSPLHF. The DNA of the CDR3 is TGTGCCAGCAGCCCGCGGGCGGGGGCAGGTTCACCCCTCCACTTT.

The chain uses TRBV6-1 and TRBJ1-2, with TRBD1 matching over 8 bases. From germline, CDR1 is MNHNS and CDR2 SASEGT. CDR3 length: 14 residues. V lost 1 base and J lost 7; bases outside the gene matches: 5. CDR3: CASSEVEDRVGYTF. In DNA form, the CDR3 reads TGTGCCAGCAGTGAAGTAGAGGACAGGGTTGGCTACACCTTC.

Details on this clone: This specimen includes other DNA sequences encoding the same CDR3. The chain has TRBV2 and TRBJ1-2; TRBD1 matches at 7 bases. J was trimmed by 8 bases and V by 8 bases; bases with no gene match: 11. This CDR3 is 13 amino acids long. Germline CDR1 and CDR2: SNHLY and FYNNEI. CDR3 sequence reads: CASGSRGGYGYTF. The DNA for the CDR3 is TGTGCCAGCGGAAGCAGGGGGGGCTACGGCTACACCTTC.

J is TRBJ2-2 and V is TRBV6-1; D unclear. CDR3 size: 14 residues. The germline V gene has CDR1 MNHNS and CDR2 SASEGT. Trimming took 11 bases from V and 3 from J, leaving 16 bases between them. As DNA, the CDR3 is TGTGCCGTTAGGATGGAAGGGTACACCGGGGAGCTGTTTTTT. Translating it yields CAVRMEGYTGELFF.

This clone was seen a few times. The chain is built from TRBV7-9 and TRBJ1-4; D possibly corresponds to TRBD1 (6 bases). Trimming removed 7 bases at V and 6 bases at J, with 21 bases between. This CDR3 spans 16 amino acids. CDR1 SEHNR and CDR2 FQNEAQ come from the germline V gene (reference sequence). In DNA, the CDR3 is TGTGCCAGCACCCTCGGCTCCGGGACACAACATGAAAAACTGTTTTTT. Protein: CASTLGSGTQHEKLFF.

The V and J genes are TRBV6-1 and TRBJ1-5; a possible D gene is TRBD1 (6 bases). V lost 4 bases, J lost 6 bases, and 22 bases lay in between. The V gene's germline CDR1 is MNHNS and CDR2 SASEGT. This CDR3 contains 17 residues. CDR3 sequence: CASSGQTGGGPIQPQHF. The CDR3 bases are TGTGCCAGCAGTGGCCAGACAGGAGGCGGGCCGATTCAGCCCCAGCATTTT.

Here the CDR3 reads CATSVERSGNTIYF. CDR3 in DNA: TGTGCCACCTCGGTCGAGCGCTCTGGAAACACCATATATTTT. The rearrangement links TRBV18 to TRBJ1-3; D unclear. V lost 10 bases and J 0 bases, leaving 13 bases between the germline ends. The CDR3 is 14 residues long. Germline V gene lookup returns CDR1 KGHSH and CDR2 LQKENI.

There are a few counts of this clone. The chain uses TRBV5-1 and TRBJ1-5; D gene unclear. CDR1 and CDR2 from the germline V gene are SGHRS and YFSETQ. Trimming shortened V by 2 bases and J by 6 bases, and 9 bases separated the two germline ends. The CDR3 has 13 amino acids. This CDR3 is CASSLIGSQPQHF. The CDR3 coding sequence is TGCGCCAGCAGCTTAATAGGGAGTCAGCCCCAGCATTTT.